Listed here are 21 T cell receptor beta chains from one sample, sequenced in a study of control samples from healthy donors and cancer patients. Assay used: immunoSEQ multiplex PCR; TCRdb lists only in-frame clones, some missing. The repertoire holds about 170,000 clones, with 75% to 95% as singletons. What was sequenced was blood. The receptors stem from a woman in her 40s in good health.

This clone showed up just once. V is TRBV4-1 and J is TRBJ1-2, with TRBD1 identical over 8 bases. The trim removed 6 bases at V and 4 bases at J, leaving 7 bases unmatched. Looked up from germline, CDR1 is MGHRA and CDR2 is YSYEKL. The CDR3 extends over 14 amino acids. CDR3 DNA sequence: TGCGCCAGCAGTCTTCAGGGGGCCGCCTATGGCTACACCTTC. This gives the protein CASSLQGAAYGYTF.

The CDR3 region has the DNA TGTGCCAGCAGTTACGGACAGGGCACGCCCCAGCATTTT. It is translated as CASSYGQGTPQHF. The chain uses TRBV6-5 and TRBJ1-5; 8 nucleotides match TRBD1. V shed 2 bases, J shed 9 bases, and the junction held 3 bases outside the gene matches. The CDR3 runs to 13 residues. Germline assignment: CDR1 MNHEY and CDR2 SVGAGI.

This chain links TRBV4-1 with TRBJ2-5; D perhaps matches TRBD2 (6 bases). Germline V gives CDR1 MGHRA, CDR2 YSYEKL. This CDR3 has 15 amino acids. The V and J ends lost 0 bases and 7 bases respectively, with 15 bases between them. CDR3 sequence reads: CASSQDGGILGTQYF. The CDR3 nucleotides read TGCGCCAGCAGCCAAGATGGAGGGATACTTGGGACCCAGTACTTC.

DNA of the CDR3: TGTGCCAGTAGTAACAGCGGCTATGGCTACACCTTC. Its translation is CASSNSGYGYTF. The chain employs TRBV19 and TRBJ1-2; D not resolved. The CDR3 is 12 amino acids. Between the trimmed V and J ends, which lost 4 bases and 4 bases, there was a span of 7 bases. The germline gives CDR1 LNHDA, CDR2 SQIVND (reference sequence).

The chain has TRBV6-5 and TRBJ2-1, with TRBD2 identical over 8 bases. The CDR3 loop spans 15 amino acids. Per germline, CDR1 MNHEY and CDR2 SVGAGI. The V and J ends lost 7 bases and 7 bases, in that order; junction bases with no gene match: 12. The CDR3 reads CASMIRGGLGNEQFF. The CDR3 nucleotides are TGTGCCAGCATGATACGGGGGGGCTTGGGGAATGAGCAGTTCTTC.

The V and J genes are TRBV5-1 and TRBJ1-1, with D unresolved. This CDR3 is built from 14 residues. V was trimmed by 4 bases and J by 5 bases, leaving 15 bases between them. Germline values: CDR1 SGHRS, CDR2 YFSETQ. The CDR3 DNA sequence: TGCGCCAGCAGCCCGGATGGGCCGAGGACTGAAGCTTTCTTT. It codes for CASSPDGPRTEAFF.

The CDR3 bases are TGTGCCAGCAGCTTTGAGCTCGGCTACACCTTC. This codes for CASSFELGYTF. The chain carries TRBV7-9 and TRBJ1-2; D ambiguous. V lost 3 bases, J lost 8 bases, and 7 bases lay in between. Germline lookup yields CDR1 SEHNR and CDR2 FQNEAQ (reference sequence). This CDR3 contains 11 residues.

The J gene is TRBJ1-2, the V gene TRBV5-1, with D maybe TRBD1 (6 bases). The CDR3 length is 16 residues. Deletions cut 4 bases from V and 2 bases from J, with 18 bases between. Germline V CDR1 and CDR2: SGHRS, YFSETQ. As DNA, the CDR3 is TGCGCCAGCAGCCCCGGGACACGGTTGGAGAACTATGGCTACACCTTC. Translation: CASSPGTRLENYGYTF.

The chain employs TRBV2 and TRBJ1-2; 9 nucleotides match TRBD1. Trimming cost V 7 bases and J 2 bases; bases outside gene matches: 8. The length of the CDR3 is 15 residues. Germline loops: CDR1 SNHLY, CDR2 FYNNEI. CDR3 sequence (DNA): TGTGCCAGCAACAGACAGGGGGTAACCAACTATGGCTACACCTTC. Protein product: CASNRQGVTNYGYTF.

This clone occurred once. The chain is built from TRBV6-4 and TRBJ1-2; D uncertain. Trimming shortened V by 0 bases and J by 4 bases, and 15 bases separated the two germline ends. The germline V gene has CDR1 MRHNA and CDR2 SNTAGT. The CDR3 sequence is 16 residues long. Here the CDR3 DNA reads TGTGCCAGCAGTGACTCGGATAGGCGAGGTCTCTATGGCTACACCTTC. This translates into CASSDSDRRGLYGYTF.

The chain is built from TRBV11-2 and TRBJ2-2; D call uncertain. Trimming took off 1 base at V and 8 bases at J, with 5 bases between the two ends. From germline, CDR1 is SGHAT and CDR2 FQNNGV. The CDR3 spans 12 residues. The CDR3 nucleotides are TGTGCCAGCAGCTTAGGGCGGGGGGAGCTGTTTTTT. It is translated as CASSLGRGELFF.

The chain recombines TRBV5-1 with TRBJ1-5, with 8 bases lining up with TRBD1. Germline V lookup: CDR1 SGHRS, CDR2 YFSETQ. This CDR3 has 14 residues. V dropped 4 bases and J dropped 6; count of bases not matched to a gene: 6. The chain's CDR3 is CASSEGQGGQPQHF. The CDR3, as DNA: TGCGCCAGCAGCGAAGGACAGGGCGGTCAGCCCCAGCATTTT.

The chain employs TRBV5-1 and TRBJ2-7; 9 nucleotides match TRBD1. The trim removed 4 bases at V and 3 bases at J, leaving 2 bases unmatched. In germline, CDR1 is SGHRS, CDR2 YFSETQ. This CDR3 spans 13 amino acids. The CDR3, as DNA: TGCGCCAGCAGCAGGGACAGGGACTACGAGCAGTACTTC. It is translated as CASSRDRDYEQYF. The full variable domain, with the rest looked up from reference TRBV5-1 and TRBJ2-7, is KAGVTQTPRYLIKTRGQQVTLSCSPISGHRSVSWYQQTPGQGLQFLFEYFSETQRNKGNFPGRFSGRQFSNSRSEMNVSTLELGDSALYLCASSRDRDYEQYFGPGTRLTVT.

The rearrangement links TRBV12-3 or TRBV12-4 to TRBJ1-3; no clear D. The V end was cut by 6 bases, the J end by 2 bases, with 8 bases between. The CDR3 spans 13 residues. The CDR3 nucleotides read TGTGCCAGCAGCCACAACGCTGGAAACACCATATATTTT. Translation: CASSHNAGNTIYF.

CDR3 DNA sequence: TGTGCCAGCAACTCACAGGGGAGAGGTTACGAGCAGTACTTC. Its protein product is CASNSQGRGYEQYF. This chain connects TRBV7-8 to TRBJ2-7, with 7 bases aligning to TRBD1. Germline trimming cut 7 bases from V and 4 bases from J; bases unmatched to any gene: 10. Germline V CDR1 and CDR2: SGHVS, FQNEAQ. This CDR3 has 14 residues.

The rearrangement joins TRBV10-3 to TRBJ2-7; D is uncertain. The V gene's germline CDR1 is ENHRY and CDR2 SYGVKD. There are 15 residues in the CDR3. The germline V and J ends were trimmed by 0 bases and 3 bases, with 12 bases remaining between them. The CDR3 DNA is TGTGCCATCAGTGAGTCGAAGGCAGAGCTCTACGAGCAGTACTTC. It specifies CAISESKAELYEQYF.

The chain employs TRBV19 and TRBJ1-4, with a possible D match to TRBD1 (6 bases). Germline V CDR1 and CDR2: LNHDA, SQIVND (reference sequence). The CDR3 spans 14 residues. Trimming left V 5 bases short and J 7 bases short, with 14 bases between. The CDR3: CASSSGEGGEKLFF. Here the CDR3 DNA reads TGTGCCAGTAGTTCAGGGGAAGGTGGTGAAAAACTGTTTTTT. Full variable domain (rest looked up from reference TRBV19 and TRBJ1-4): DGGITQSPKYLFRKEGQNVTLSCEQNLNHDAMYWYRQDPGQGLRLIYYSQIVNDFQKGDIAEGYSVSREKKESFPLTVTSAQKNPTAFYLCASSSGEGGEKLFFGSGTQLSVL.

The genes are TRBV9 and TRBJ1-1; no definite D call. This CDR3 has 13 amino acids. Germline CDR1 and CDR2: SGDLS and YYNGEE. The V end was cut by 4 bases, the J end by 2 bases, with 9 bases between. CDR3 region: CASSHGDNTEAFF. The DNA for the CDR3 is TGTGCCAGCAGCCACGGGGATAACACTGAAGCTTTCTTT.

The chain recombines TRBV5-1 with TRBJ2-3, with TRBD2 matching 16 bases. Germline trimming cut 4 bases from V and 6 bases from J; bases unmatched to any gene: 17. The CDR3 consists of 20 residues. Germline V lookup: CDR1 SGHRS, CDR2 YFSETQ. The CDR3 loop reads CASSGPGLAGGNLFRDTQYF. The DNA of the CDR3 is TGCGCCAGCAGCGGACCGGGACTAGCGGGGGGGAACCTCTTTCGGGATACGCAGTATTTT.

CDR3 residues: CASSDRGYTEAFF. Here the CDR3 DNA reads TGTGCCAGCTCGGACAGGGGGTACACTGAAGCTTTCTTT. This sequence joins TRBV27 and TRBJ1-1; 10 positions agree with TRBD1. Germline assignment: CDR1 MNHEY and CDR2 SMNVEV (reference sequence). V trimming: 8 bases; J trimming: 3 bases; junction bases outside the gene matches: 3. The CDR3 runs 13 residues.

This rearrangement joins TRBV5-1 to TRBJ1-4; D gene unclear. Germline CDR1 and CDR2: SGHRS and YFSETQ. The CDR3 sequence is 16 residues long. The V and J ends lost 1 base and 0 bases respectively, with 10 bases between them. The CDR3 here is CASSLLDFSTNEKLFF. DNA of the CDR3: TGCGCCAGCAGCTTGCTGGACTTCTCAACTAATGAAAAACTGTTTTTT. Combining the CDR3 with reference TRBV5-1 and TRBJ1-4 gives the whole variable domain KAGVTQTPRYLIKTRGQQVTLSCSPISGHRSVSWYQQTPGQGLQFLFEYFSETQRNKGNFPGRFSGRQFSNSRSEMNVSTLELGDSALYLCASSLLDFSTNEKLFFGSGTQLSVL.